These 12 T cell receptor beta chains came from one sample sequenced in a study of T cells in Graves' hyperthyroidism and ophthalmopathy (dated by TCRdb to the late 2010s). The library was generated by multiplex PCR. Instrument on record: Illumina HiSeq 2000. The TCR beta CDR3 regions were amplified from the RNA transcripts. The TCR CDR3 was subjected to a first round of RT-PCR using the HTBI primer set and the Qiagen OneStep RT-PCR kit. Using fastp at Q25 and MiXCR, TCRdb reprocessed the public reads and kept productive beta chains. Rows with a matching CDR3 protein are joined into one entry that keeps the most common DNA and genes. The sample yields 500,000 or so distinct CDR3 sequences; 17% were counted once. 17% of the sample rests with the top ten. Specimen: blood. The receptors originated from a woman aged 18-29 years with Graves' ophthalmopathy.

This clonotype turned up a few times. This chain links TRBV6-2 or TRBV6-3 with TRBJ1-4; D may be TRBD1 (5 bases). Per germline, CDR1 MNHEY and CDR2 SVGEGT. The CDR3 consists of 13 residues. With 6 bases removed from V and 6 bases from J, the gap between germline ends came to 11 bases. The CDR3 loop is CASSNPGHEKLFF. CDR3 DNA sequence: TGTGCCAGCAGCAATCCGGGACATGAAAAACTGTTTTTT.

In this sample, this clonotype turned up many times. V and J are TRBV12-3 or TRBV12-4 and TRBJ2-7; possibly TRBD1 or TRBD2 for D (5 bases each). V lost 6 bases to trimming and J lost 3 bases, with 15 bases between them. The CDR3 is 14 amino acids. The DNA of the CDR3 is TGTGCCAGCAGCCAGGGACCCGCTGGCTACGAGCAGTACTTC. This gives the protein CASSQGPAGYEQYF.

The sample holds many counts of this clonotype. The V call is TRBV2, the J call TRBJ1-5, with D perhaps matching TRBD1 (5 bases). CDR3 size: 14 residues. The germline gives CDR1 SNHLY, CDR2 FYNNEI. Trimming took off 5 bases at V and 4 bases at J, with 12 bases between the two ends. The CDR3 bases are TGTGCCAGCAGTCCCCGTGACAGAAATCAGCCCCAGCATTTT. The encoded protein is CASSPRDRNQPQHF.

In this sample, this clonotype turned up many times. This chain links TRBV7-2 with TRBJ2-1, with 7 nucleotides matching TRBD2. V trimming: 0 bases; J trimming: 5 bases; junction bases outside the gene matches: 4. Germline V gene lookup returns CDR1 SGHTA and CDR2 FQGNSA. CDR3 length: 15 residues. In nucleotides, the CDR3 is TGTGCCAGCAGCTTAGCCTGGACTAGGAACAATGAGCAGTTCTTC. It translates to CASSLAWTRNNEQFF.

The sample holds a few counts of this clonotype. The V gene is TRBV27, the J gene TRBJ2-7, with 7 bases fitting TRBD1. The CDR3 is made up of 14 amino acids. Trimming took 5 bases from V and 4 from J; bases not matched to a gene: 8. In germline, CDR1 is MNHEY, CDR2 SMNVEV (reference sequence). The CDR3 DNA reads TGTGCCAGCAGTCCAGGGGGAACTTTGTACGAGCAGTACTTC. It encodes CASSPGGTLYEQYF.

In this sample, this clonotype turned up a few times. This sequence joins TRBV5-4 and TRBJ2-1; no firm D call. The germline V gene has CDR1 SGHNT and CDR2 YYREEE (reference sequence). Trimming removed 1 base at V and 3 bases at J, with 8 bases between. The CDR3 is 14 amino acids. The CDR3: CASSLNGNYNEQFF. The CDR3 DNA sequence: TGTGCCAGCAGCTTGAATGGCAACTACAATGAGCAGTTCTTC.

This clonotype was picked up a small number of times. The chain carries TRBV28 and TRBJ1-2; a weak D match, TRBD1 (5 bases). Trimming shortened V by 7 bases and J by 4 bases, and 31 bases separated the two germline ends. The CDR3 totals 19 residues. Looked up from germline, CDR1 is MDHEN and CDR2 is SYDVKM. The CDR3 DNA is TGTGCCAGCACCGGTCGGGCCATGGACAACTTTACTCCGAGCTATGGCTACACCTTC. This encodes CASTGRAMDNFTPSYGYTF.

This clonotype was counted a few times. The CDR3 coding sequence is TGTGCCAGCAGCATCGACCGATATAGCGAGCAGTACTTC. Residues: CASSIDRYSEQYF. This chain joins TRBV6-1 and TRBJ2-7, with D unresolved. Germline V gene lookup returns CDR1 MNHNS and CDR2 SASEGT. V shed 6 bases and J shed 6 bases, with 15 bases lying between them. This CDR3 contains 13 residues.

This clonotype was seen ten or more times. This sequence joins TRBV3-1 and TRBJ2-7; D remains ambiguous. The CDR3 covers 16 residues. Germline assignment: CDR1 LGHDT and CDR2 YNNKEL (reference sequence). V gave up 0 bases and J gave up 3 bases, with 15 bases separating them. CDR3 loop: CASSQDPFRVGYEQYF. The CDR3 DNA follows: TGTGCCAGCAGCCAAGACCCCTTTAGGGTGGGCTACGAGCAGTACTTC.

The rearrangement links TRBV29-1 to TRBJ2-3; D call uncertain. Trimming stripped 3 bases from V and 1 base from J, with 11 bases between. The CDR3 has 14 residues. Germline values: CDR1 SQVTM, CDR2 ANQGSEA. The CDR3 nucleotides read TGCAGCGTTGATGGGCTTGAGGGCACAGATACGCAGTATTTT. Its translation: CSVDGLEGTDTQYF.

This clonotype has only a few counts. The rearrangement links TRBV5-1 to TRBJ2-2; the D gene is possibly TRBD1 (6 bases). CDR1 SGHRS and CDR2 YFSETQ come from the germline V gene. Trimming left V 3 bases short and J 3 bases short, with 9 bases between. The CDR3 has 14 residues. CDR3 bases: TGCGCCAGCAGCTCTCGACAGGACACCGGGGAGCTGTTTTTT. Its translation: CASSSRQDTGELFF.

This clonotype was detected many times. The V call is TRBV11-2, the J call TRBJ1-2; possibly TRBD1 for D (6 bases). CDR3 size: 13 residues. V was shortened by 5 bases and J by 10 bases, with 17 bases between the two germline ends. The germline gives CDR1 SGHAT, CDR2 FQNNGV. CDR3 nucleotide sequence: TGTGCCAGCAGCAAAACAGGAGGGGGTACCTACACCTTC. Its translation is CASSKTGGGTYTF.